This TCR beta chain is from a study of cytomegalovirus exposure and HLA in healthy donors (dated by TCRdb to the late 2010s). Turning to the overall study: An earlier analysis of approximately 550 of the donors reported about 250 Gb of sequence data and 120 million or so unique TCR beta sequences from about 200 million T cells. Rather than using new phenotypic data, the later analysis identified candidate immune exposures from TCR beta sequences and from how often those sequences occurred across donors. In an earlier analysis of 550 to 700 of the donors, high-throughput TCR beta sequencing was used to judge whether each TCR beta V gene segment behaved as functional or pseudogenic. Along with the approximately 700-subject first cohort, a separate validation cohort of over a hundred different subjects was used. HLA typing included class I and class II loci at four-digit resolution. A later genetic analysis took genome-wide SNP genotypes for 398 of the 666 donors and used that subset as a discovery cohort. Among roughly 400 genotyped donors of the cohort, an average of approximately 240,000 unique TCR beta nucleotide sequences was sequenced per donor, of which 15% to 20% were non-productive. Around 330 gigabases of sequencing data and around 80 million unique TCR sequences made up an early release that covered approximately 620 HLA-typed donors. Several DR-DQ haplotypes were handled as single units for association and clustering because linkage in the cohort was strong. Typing coverage differed by locus: A, B, C, DRB1 and DQB1 were typed in about 620-630 donors, DQA1 in 522, DPA1 in 600 to 610, and DPB1 in just under 490. To predict cytomegalovirus infection status, the study brought together high-throughput TCR immunosequencing, statistical association of individual TCRs with disease status, and machine learning. To study patterns of TCR occurrence, a later analysis re-analyzed previously published TCR beta repertoires from 666 donors and added high-resolution HLA genotyping. The study aimed to test whether signatures of past pathogen exposure could be identified by cataloging public T cell receptors. Every discovery cohort repertoire had been produced on one sequencing platform. Donor age, sex, ethnicity and CMV serostatus were collected together with the repertoire data. The genetic ancestry cluster associated with self-reported Caucasian donors included around 76% of the 300 to 400 genotyped donors. The study profiled the T cell repertoires of 550 to 700 subjects by immunosequencing and related them to cytomegalovirus serostatus.

Comments on this clone: Its specific antigen is unknown. Per-base quality was not reported, and no clone a single base away is much larger than it.

On the study overall, not on this receptor specifically: In a later analysis, most CMV-associated TCR beta chains were found to appear HLA-restricted, with HLA associations seemingly driven largely by CMV exposure. The presence/absence analyses assumed that sequencing depth was roughly uniform across donors, and that assumption may not be true. According to a later analysis, parvovirus B19, influenza, CMV and Epstein-Barr virus appeared linked to several top co-occurrence clusters. The 87-base-pair reads could not distinguish some IMGT-functional V segments, including TRBV6-2 and TRBV6-3, so those segments were excluded. Across donors, most TCR sequences were observed very rarely, whereas some public TCRs were present in many individuals. Compared with equally common non-associated chains, HLA-associated TCR beta chains in a later analysis were more clonally expanded and had lower generation probabilities. In vitro tests confirmed that a few of the cytomegalovirus-associated TCR beta chains recognize cytomegalovirus antigens. In an earlier analysis of around 500 of the donors, most TCR beta V segments appeared in productive rearrangements about 87% or about 30% of the time, broadly matching IMGT annotations. Because HLA typing was missing for some donors at each locus, association tests included only the typed subset. When HLA alleles, especially DR and DQ, strongly co-occurred, attributing TCR associations to individual alleles was difficult. A further reported finding was that TCR beta sequences accurately predicted the HLA-A and HLA-B alleles for most subjects in the first cohort. A cluster of highly shared sequence variants was judged likely to represent a technical artifact of the sequencing pipeline. In a later genetic analysis, fewer N-insertions in productive TCRs were reported among donors in an Asian-associated ancestry cluster than the roughly 700-donor mean. Cytomegalovirus status was reported to be diagnosed by the classifier with high specificity and sensitivity in both the original and validation cohorts. Specific HLA alleles were associated with around 18,000 TCR beta sequences at a false discovery rate of 0.05 in a later analysis. A total of 164 TCR beta chains were listed by the study as associated with cytomegalovirus. According to a later analysis, TCR association rates differed among HLA loci, with DRB1 alleles showing the most associated TCRs and HLA-C alleles showing the fewest. Only TCR beta chains were sequenced in this cohort, and the absence of alpha or paired-chain data limited detectable features. The earlier analysis of 587 of the donors excluded approximately 15 rarely observed V segments, including chromosome 9 orphons, because counts were too low. The authors suggested that the approach could potentially be extended to other disease states and immunological phenotypes. Correlated functional status among segregating V segments might reflect linkage disequilibrium, but an unknown experimental factor could not be ruled out. An association between a missense DCLRE1C variant and V-gene and J-gene trimming of TCR beta chains was found in a later genetic analysis and replicated in an independent cohort. CMV serostatus was the only immune exposure information available for the cohort.

The CDR3 has 12 amino acids, counting the end cysteine and phenylalanine. The kept DNA is CDR3 alone, 36 bases in frame from the first base. CDR1 and CDR2, looked up from the germline V gene (reference sequence), are PRHDT and FYEKMQ. The trim is 0 bases for V and 9 bases for J, with a gap of 3 bases between the germline ends. The cohort was made up of 650 to 700 healthy bone marrow donors. Cohort members were all nominally healthy when sampled, although unrecorded immune exposures were likely present. The donor tested CMV seropositive, placing the donor among the 289 seropositive members of the cohort. Every donor gave a peripheral blood sample, and the peripheral blood mononuclear cells from that sample were used for TCR beta sequencing. Genomic DNA was extracted from the blood cell samples with the Qiagen DNeasy Blood Extraction Kit. The library was built by means of the immunoSEQ multiplex PCR assay. A mixture of 60 forward primers for TCR Vbeta segments and 13 reverse primers for TCR Jbeta segments was used in the multiplex PCR. A multiplex PCR assay on genomic DNA amplified the CDR3 region of rearranged TCR beta genes. The amplified TCR beta libraries were sequenced on the Illumina HiSeq System as 87-base-pair reads. The study's own analysis went as follows. In a later analysis, tens of millions of unique TCR beta chains were counted across the approximately 620 repertoires, and approximately 9.9 million of these chains were shared by at least two donors. A nearest-neighbor algorithm error-corrected the raw reads and collapsed the reads into unique sequences, merging closely related sequences to remove PCR and sequencing errors. To assign V, D and J gene segments, CDR3 sequences were aligned to IMGT reference sequences. For a sequence to be retained, a match of at least six nucleotides to both a V gene segment and a J gene segment was required. Rearrangements were called productive when the CDR3 lacked stop codons and stayed in frame with V and J; all others were non-productive. Following IMGT convention, CDR3 was defined as the stretch from the second conserved V-encoded cysteine up to the conserved J-encoded phenylalanine. The earlier analysis of about 610 of the donors excluded any sequence lacking an unambiguous match to a single V gene segment. In an earlier analysis of approximately 590 of the donors, a V segment was called functional when productive rearrangements were above 56.7%, and segregating when the standard deviation between donors exceeded 5%. A statistical classification framework was built to diagnose cytomegalovirus status from the catalog of TCR beta chain sequences. In a later analysis, TCR nucleotide sequences were compared against IMGT/GENE-DB human TR gene sequences so that V and J genes could be assigned. The TCRdist pipeline was used in a later analysis to assign CDR3 sequences and most-parsimonious VDJ recombination scenarios. In a later analysis, every TCR beta chain was defined by the combination of its CDR3 amino acid sequence and its V-gene family, and reads without a unique V-gene family were dropped. In a later analysis, approximately 640 highly shared, low-generation-probability nucleotide sequences were removed to address suspected cross-contamination and a sequencing artifact. For each public chain, a later analysis derived a clonal expansion index from normalized ranks of inferred template counts within each repertoire. Generation probabilities in a later analysis came from a VDJ recombination model fitted to out-of-frame rearrangements, and those results were checked against IGoR. A later analysis scored TCR-TCR, TCR-HLA and TCR-CMV co-occurrence with hypergeometric tests, applying a repertoire-size bias correction to TCR pairs. To estimate false discovery rates, a later analysis permuted the HLA or CMV assignments 20 times. In a later analysis, co-occurring TCRs were grouped with DBSCAN, and TCRdist sequence similarity was added when clustering was performed within HLA-allele-positive subsets. Repertoires with fewer than 30,000 or more than 120,000 public chains, plus five repertoires with anomalous nucleotide sharing, were excluded from co-occurrence clustering. TCRdb obtained this table from immuneACCESS and retained in-frame rearrangements with V and J assigned. These tables miss some clones; where compared with another copy, unresolved V genes account for less than half of the shortfall, and the remainder is unexplained. V and J calls and clone size come straight from that table; D and trimming were deduced from the DNA. A total of 100,000 or so clones appear in this sample, about 80% of them only once. The ten largest clones take up over 8% of the sample.

The specimen sequenced was PBMCs. The rearranged chain carries TRBV13 and TRBJ1-6; confidence is insufficient to name the D gene. This receptor was identified in a man in his forties in good health and CMV-seropositive. The nucleotide sequence reads as follows: TGTGCCAGCAGCTTAGGCCGTTCACCCCTCCACTTT. The resulting protein is CASSLGRSPLHF.